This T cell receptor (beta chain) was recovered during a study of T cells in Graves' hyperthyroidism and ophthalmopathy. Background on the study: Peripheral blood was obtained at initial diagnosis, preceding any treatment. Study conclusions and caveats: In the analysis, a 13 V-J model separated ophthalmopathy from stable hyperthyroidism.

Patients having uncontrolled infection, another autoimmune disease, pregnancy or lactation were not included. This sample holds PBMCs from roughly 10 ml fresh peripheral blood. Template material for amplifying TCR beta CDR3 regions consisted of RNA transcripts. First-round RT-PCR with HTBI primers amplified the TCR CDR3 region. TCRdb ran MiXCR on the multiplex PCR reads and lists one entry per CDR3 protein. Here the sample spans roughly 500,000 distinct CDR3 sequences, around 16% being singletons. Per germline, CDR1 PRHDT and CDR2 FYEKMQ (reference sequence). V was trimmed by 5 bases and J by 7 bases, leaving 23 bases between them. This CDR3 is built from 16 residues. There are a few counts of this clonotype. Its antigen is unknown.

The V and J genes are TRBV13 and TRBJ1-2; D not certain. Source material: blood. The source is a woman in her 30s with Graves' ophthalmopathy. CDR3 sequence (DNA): TGTGCCAGCAGCGCGAAGACGGACGGCGGCGTTAGTGGCTACACCTTC. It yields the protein CASSAKTDGGVSGYTF.